This T cell receptor (beta chain) was sequenced during a study of blood T cell repertoires in COVID-19. Whole-study context: Samples came from the United States, Italy and Spain, spanning acute and convalescent COVID-19. PBMCs, B-cell-depleted T cells, or T cells provided the cDNA or gDNA that made up the material.

This CDR3 comprises 14 residues. The V gene end was trimmed by 7 bases and the J gene end by 4 bases; junction bases not matched to a gene: 6. Germline V lookup: CDR1 LNHDA, CDR2 SQIVND (reference sequence). In the original workflow: Reference gene primer amplification in the assay estimated nucleated cell counts. Clones were read by immunoSEQ multiplex PCR, and TCRdb kept only the in-frame ones, dropping some. That table supplies the V and J calls and clone size; D and trimming were determined from the DNA. The sample includes roughly 50,000 clones, roughly nine tenths of them seen just once. The chain recombines TRBV19 with TRBJ2-3, with 9 bases lining up with TRBD1. The TCR comes from a middle-aged woman with active COVID-19. The sample taken for sequencing was peripheral blood. CDR3 bases: TGTGCCAGTACCCGGGACAGGGTGGCAGATACGCAGTATTTT. It codes for CASTRDRVADTQYF.